The source of this T cell receptor (beta chain) is a study of cytomegalovirus exposure and HLA in healthy donors. Whole-study context: The study's early data release held approximately 91 million unique TCRs from HLA-typed donors.

Primers for the PCR totalled 60 Vbeta and 13 Jbeta. Assay: immunoSEQ multiplex PCR; the TCRdb copy retains only in-frame clones and omits some. The table shows roughly 80,000 clones, with around 66% occurring only once. To note about this clone: Antigen unknown.

Whole-study results and caveats: Some TCR beta chains (164 of them) were listed as cytomegalovirus-associated. With DRB1 most and HLA-C fewest, TCR association rates differed between HLA loci in a later analysis. Later analysis reportedly placed an Asian-associated ancestry cluster below the roughly 670-donor mean in N-insertions.

This CDR3 spans 14 amino acids. The germline V gene encodes CDR1 SGDLS and CDR2 YYNGEE. V lost 2 bases, J lost 2 bases, and 11 bases lay in between. Sample: PBMCs. The source of this sequence is a man in his 60s in good health and CMV-seropositive. The rearrangement links TRBV9 to TRBJ2-7, with D hard to call. Written as DNA, the CDR3 is TGTGCCAGCAGCGTTATCCCCGGTACCTACGAGCAGTACTTC. Its translation: CASSVIPGTYEQYF.